Listed below are T cell receptor beta chains from one sample, sequenced in a study of spatial heterogeneity in lung cancer. MiXCR, applied by TCRdb to the 5' RACE reads, yields one record per CDR3 protein. The profile shows some 39,000 distinct CDR3 sequences, around 6.5% of them singletons. Sequences were derived from PBMCs, sampled at surgery. The receptors come from a female donor with early-stage non-small cell lung cancer. Both conserved end residues are part of each CDR3. The D gene is left open where the match is weak. Where a row states a size, it is once, few, many or the class of an expanded clone; other rows omit it.

many,TRBJ2-5,TRBV4-3,-,CASSQDTGALRRQYF,TGCGCCAGCAGCCAAGATACGGGGGCCCTACGTCGTCAGTACTTC
many,TRBJ2-3,TRBV30,-,CAWSGLGAPTDTQYF,TGTGCCTGGAGTGGGCTAGGGGCACCCACAGATACGCAGTATTTT
-,TRBJ2-5,TRBV7-8,-,CASSLDQLGTQYF,TGTGCCAGCAGCCTTGACCAGCTTGGGACCCAGTACTTC
-,TRBJ1-5,TRBV28,-,CASSLYDQPQHF,TGTGCCAGCAGTTTATATGATCAGCCCCAGCATTTT
few,TRBJ1-1,TRBV5-1,-,CASTLGTSNTEAFF,TGCGCCAGCACCCTAGGGACTTCGAACACTGAAGCTTTCTTT
-,TRBJ2-5,TRBV6-6,TRBD2,CASSAGLAWETQYF,TGTGCCAGCAGTGCCGGACTAGCGTGGGAGACCCAGTACTTC
-,TRBJ1-2,TRBV6-5,-,CASSGEASTYGYTF,TGTGCCAGCAGCGGAGAGGCGTCGACCTATGGCTACACCTTC
many,TRBJ2-7,TRBV27,-,CASAMRQGFYEQYF,TGTGCCAGCGCGATGAGGCAGGGGTTCTACGAGCAGTACTTC
many,TRBJ2-7,TRBV12-2,-,CASRLARASGGRSYEQYF,TGTGCAAGTCGCTTAGCGCGCGCTAGCGGGGGCCGATCATACGAGCAGTACTTC
many,TRBJ2-3,TRBV29-1,-,CSVERGALAPQYF,TGCAGCGTTGAGAGGGGGGCTCTAGCGCCGCAGTATTTT
many,TRBJ2-5,TRBV4-1,TRBD2,CASRKYGTSGTGAQYF,TGCGCCAGCAGGAAATACGGGACTAGCGGTACTGGGGCCCAGTACTTC
-,TRBJ1-3,TRBV28,-,CASSPLDSRSGNTIYF,TGTGCCAGCAGCCCACTCGACAGCCGCTCTGGAAACACCATATATTTT
-,TRBJ2-1,TRBV5-4,-,CASSLSALRVDEQFF,TGTGCCAGCAGCTTGAGTGCGCTCCGGGTCGATGAGCAGTTCTTC
many,TRBJ1-4,TRBV7-8,TRBD1,CASSLGSGTVREKLFF,TGTGCCAGCAGCTTAGGATCCGGGACAGTCCGTGAAAAACTGTTTTTT
-,TRBJ1-2,TRBV6-6,-,CASWDGSLYGYTF,TGTGCCAGCTGGGACGGAAGCTTGTATGGCTACACCTTC
few,TRBJ2-3,TRBV20-1,-,CSAKGGTQYF,TGCAGTGCTAAAGGAGGTACGCAGTATTTT
-,TRBJ1-1,TRBV11-3,-,CASANRGNTEAFF,TGTGCCAGCGCAAACCGGGGGAACACTGAAGCTTTCTTT
-,TRBJ1-1,TRBV19,-,CASSTSNSRNTEAFF,TGTGCCAGTAGTACTAGCAACAGCCGGAACACTGAAGCTTTCTTT
-,TRBJ1-1,TRBV29-1,-,CSVERGKAEAFF,TGCAGCGTTGAACGGGGAAAGGCTGAAGCTTTCTTT
many,TRBJ2-3,TRBV6-1,-,CASSEKGGTDTQYF,TGTGCCAGCAGTGAGAAGGGGGGCACAGATACGCAGTATTTT
many,TRBJ2-7,TRBV15,-,CATSRAHYEQYF,TGTGCCACCAGCAGAGCGCATTACGAGCAGTACTTC
many,TRBJ2-7,TRBV7-2,-,CASSLVRSLGSMYEQYF,TGTGCCAGCAGCTTAGTGAGGTCCCTGGGGTCTATGTACGAGCAGTACTTC
-,TRBJ2-7,TRBV20-1,-,CSVGQGNIYEQYF,TGCAGTGTAGGCCAGGGCAATATCTACGAGCAGTACTTC
-,TRBJ2-1,TRBV25-1,TRBD1,CASNDRGKSYNEQFF,TGTGCCAGCAATGACAGGGGAAAATCCTACAATGAGCAGTTCTTC
-,TRBJ2-1,TRBV2,-,CASNRGGEQFF,TGTGCCAGCAATAGAGGGGGTGAGCAGTTCTTC
medium-sized,TRBJ1-5,TRBV6-1,-,CASRDRYNQPQHF,TGTGCCAGCCGGGACCGTTACAATCAGCCCCAGCATTTT
many,TRBJ2-6,TRBV5-1,-,CASSFYGTVSGANVLTF,TGCGCCAGCAGCTTCTACGGGACGGTCTCTGGGGCCAACGTCCTGACTTTC
few,TRBJ2-3,TRBV5-1,TRBD2,CASSPLPLAGGTDTQYF,TGCGCCAGCAGCCCTCTCCCCCTAGCGGGGGGTACAGATACGCAGTATTTT
few,TRBJ2-4,TRBV28,-,CASSPARQQNIQYF,TGTGCCAGCAGTCCGGCAAGACAGCAAAACATTCAGTACTTC
-,TRBJ2-1,TRBV14,-,CASSHDRTYNEQFF,TGTGCCAGCAGCCATGATCGTACCTACAATGAGCAGTTCTTC
many,TRBJ2-6,TRBV19,-,CASSMGRSSGANVLTF,TGTGCCAGTAGTATGGGCAGGAGCTCTGGGGCCAACGTCCTGACTTTC
many,TRBJ1-6,TRBV7-2,-,CASSSSGYPPLHF,TGTGCCAGCAGCTCTAGCGGGTACCCACCCCTCCACTTT
few,TRBJ1-6,TRBV28,-,CASSFFSGGGSPLHF,TGTGCCAGCAGTTTTTTTTCCGGAGGGGGGTCACCCCTCCACTTT
few,TRBJ2-7,TRBV4-3,-,CASSQDIGREQYF,TGCGCCAGCAGCCAAGATATCGGCCGCGAGCAGTACTTC
medium-sized,TRBJ1-5,TRBV3-1,-,CASSQAPQGPQHF,TGTGCCAGCAGCCAAGCTCCCCAGGGGCCCCAGCATTTT
many,TRBJ2-1,TRBV28,TRBD1,CASSFYPPGTGDNEQFF,TGTGCCAGCAGTTTCTACCCCCCCGGGACAGGGGATAATGAGCAGTTCTTC
-,TRBJ1-1,TRBV29-1,TRBD1,CSVIGTGEKMTEAFF,TGCAGCGTTATCGGGACAGGGGAAAAAATGACTGAAGCTTTCTTT
many,TRBJ2-7,TRBV5-1,-,CASSRGTEAYEQYF,TGCGCCAGCAGCCGGGGGACAGAAGCCTACGAGCAGTACTTC
-,TRBJ1-1,TRBV5-6,-,CASSLQEPNTEAFF,TGTGCCAGCAGCTTACAGGAACCCAACACTGAAGCTTTCTTT
many,TRBJ1-2,TRBV21-1,-,CASSIHRANYGYTF,TGTGCCAGCAGCATCCACAGGGCGAACTATGGCTACACCTTC
-,TRBJ1-2,TRBV5-6,-,CASSLVAEGPYGYTF,TGTGCCAGCAGCTTGGTCGCTGAGGGACCCTATGGCTACACCTTC
few,TRBJ2-4,TRBV28,TRBD1,CASSTPTGAKNIQYF,TGTGCCAGCAGTACCCCGACAGGGGCCAAAAACATTCAGTACTTC
many,TRBJ2-2,TRBV29-1,-,CSVRQDYLTGELFF,TGCAGCGTGAGACAGGATTACCTTACCGGGGAGCTGTTTTTT
few,TRBJ2-3,TRBV2,-,CASSELRGRPSTDTQYF,TGTGCCAGCAGTGAGTTGCGGGGACGCCCTAGCACAGATACGCAGTATTTT
many,TRBJ2-3,TRBV20-1,-,CSARLSGTDTQYF,TGCAGTGCTAGACTAAGTGGCACAGATACGCAGTATTTT
few,TRBJ1-1,TRBV6-5,-,CASSPDRALNTEAFF,TGTGCCAGCAGCCCTGACAGAGCCCTGAACACTGAAGCTTTCTTT
-,TRBJ2-7,TRBV5-1,-,CASSGALGDSSYEQYF,TGCGCCAGCAGCGGGGCCTTGGGGGATTCCTCCTACGAGCAGTACTTC
-,TRBJ1-6,TRBV12-3/TRBV12-4,-,CASSPRQDHNSPLHF,TGTGCCAGCAGTCCGAGGCAGGACCACAATTCACCCCTCCACTTT
many,TRBJ2-3,TRBV19,-,CASSITVSDTQYF,TGTGCCAGTAGTATTACTGTATCAGATACGCAGTATTTT